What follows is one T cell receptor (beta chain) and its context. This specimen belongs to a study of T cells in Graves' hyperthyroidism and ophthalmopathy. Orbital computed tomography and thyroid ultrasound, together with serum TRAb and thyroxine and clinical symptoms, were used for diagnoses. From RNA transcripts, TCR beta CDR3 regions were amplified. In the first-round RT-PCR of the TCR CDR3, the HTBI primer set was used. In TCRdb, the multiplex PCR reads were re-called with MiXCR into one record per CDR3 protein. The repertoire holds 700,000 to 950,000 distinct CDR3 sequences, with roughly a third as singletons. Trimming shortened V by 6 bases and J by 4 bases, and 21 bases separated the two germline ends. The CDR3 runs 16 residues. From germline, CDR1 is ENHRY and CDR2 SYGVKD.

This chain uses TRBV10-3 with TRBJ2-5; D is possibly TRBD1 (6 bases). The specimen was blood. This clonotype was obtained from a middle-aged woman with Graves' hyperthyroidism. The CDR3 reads CAISTGRQATVETQYF. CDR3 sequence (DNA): TGTGCCATCAGCACAGGGAGACAGGCCACCGTAGAGACCCAGTACTTC.